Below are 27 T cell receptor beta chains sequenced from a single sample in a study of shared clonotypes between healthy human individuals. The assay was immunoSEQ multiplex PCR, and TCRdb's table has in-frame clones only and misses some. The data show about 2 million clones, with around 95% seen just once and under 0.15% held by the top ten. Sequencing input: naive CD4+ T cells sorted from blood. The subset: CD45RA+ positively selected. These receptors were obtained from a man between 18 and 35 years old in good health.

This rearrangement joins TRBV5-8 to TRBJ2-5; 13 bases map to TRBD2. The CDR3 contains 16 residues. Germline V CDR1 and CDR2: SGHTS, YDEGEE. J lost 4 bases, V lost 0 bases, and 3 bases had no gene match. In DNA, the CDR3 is TGTGCCAGCAGCTTGGCTCGGACTAGCGGGAGAGAGACCCAGTACTTC. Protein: CASSLARTSGRETQYF.

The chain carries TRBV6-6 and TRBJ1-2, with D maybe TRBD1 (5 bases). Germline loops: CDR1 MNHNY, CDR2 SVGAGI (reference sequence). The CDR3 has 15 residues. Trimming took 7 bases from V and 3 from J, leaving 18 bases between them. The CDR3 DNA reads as TGTGCCAGCATCGAAGGGGTCGGAGGGCACTATGGCTACACCTTC. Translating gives CASIEGVGGHYGYTF.

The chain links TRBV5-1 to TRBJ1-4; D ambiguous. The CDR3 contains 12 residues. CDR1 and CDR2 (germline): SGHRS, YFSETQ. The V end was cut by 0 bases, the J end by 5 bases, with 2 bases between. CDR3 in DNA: TGCGCCAGCAGCTTGGCGAATGAAAAACTGTTTTTT. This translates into CASSLANEKLFF.

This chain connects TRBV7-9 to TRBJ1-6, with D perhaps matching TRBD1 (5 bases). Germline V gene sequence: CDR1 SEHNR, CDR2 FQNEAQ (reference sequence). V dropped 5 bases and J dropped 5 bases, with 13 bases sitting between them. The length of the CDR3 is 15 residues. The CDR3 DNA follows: TGTGCCAGCAGCCTAGGTGGGGCCAATAATTCACCCCTCCACTTT. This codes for CASSLGGANNSPLHF. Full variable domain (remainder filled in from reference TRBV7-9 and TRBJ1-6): DTGVSQNPRHKITKRGQNVTFRCDPISEHNRLYWYRQTLGQGPEFLTYFQNEAQLEKSRLLSDRFSAERPKGSFSTLEIQRTEQGDSAMYLCASSLGGANNSPLHFGNGTRLTVT.

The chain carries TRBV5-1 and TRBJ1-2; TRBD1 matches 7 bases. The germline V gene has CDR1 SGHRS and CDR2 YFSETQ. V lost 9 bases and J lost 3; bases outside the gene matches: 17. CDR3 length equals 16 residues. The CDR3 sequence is CATAPMTGSLYYGYTF. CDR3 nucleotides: TGCGCCACCGCACCGATGACAGGGAGTTTATACTATGGCTACACCTTC.

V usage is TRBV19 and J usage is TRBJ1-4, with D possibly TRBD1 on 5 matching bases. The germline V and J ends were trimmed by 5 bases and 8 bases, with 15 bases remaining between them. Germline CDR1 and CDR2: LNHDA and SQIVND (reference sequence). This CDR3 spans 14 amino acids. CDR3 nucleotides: TGTGCCAGTAGTGTTCCGGGGACTGCGGAAAAACTGTTTTTT. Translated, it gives CASSVPGTAEKLFF. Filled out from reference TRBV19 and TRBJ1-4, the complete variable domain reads DGGITQSPKYLFRKEGQNVTLSCEQNLNHDAMYWYRQDPGQGLRLIYYSQIVNDFQKGDIAEGYSVSREKKESFPLTVTSAQKNPTAFYLCASSVPGTAEKLFFGSGTQLSVL.

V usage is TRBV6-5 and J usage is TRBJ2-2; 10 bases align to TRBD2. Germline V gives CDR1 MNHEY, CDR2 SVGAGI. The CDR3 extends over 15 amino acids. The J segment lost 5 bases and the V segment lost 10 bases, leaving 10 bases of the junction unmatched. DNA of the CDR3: TGTGCCACCTCCCTAGCGGGAGCTGGGACCGGGGAGCTGTTTTTT. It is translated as CATSLAGAGTGELFF.

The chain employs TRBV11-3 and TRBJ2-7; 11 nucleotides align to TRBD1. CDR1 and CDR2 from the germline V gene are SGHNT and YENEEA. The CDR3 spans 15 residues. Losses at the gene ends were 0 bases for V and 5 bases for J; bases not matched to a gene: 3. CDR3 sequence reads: CASSLDGQGADEQYF. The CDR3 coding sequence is TGTGCCAGCAGCTTAGATGGACAGGGGGCGGACGAGCAGTACTTC. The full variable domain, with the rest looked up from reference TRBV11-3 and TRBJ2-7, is EAGVVQSPRYKIIEKKQPVAFWCNPISGHNTLYWYLQNLGQGPELLIRYENEEAVDDSQLPKDRFSAERLKGVDSTLKIQPAELGDSAVYLCASSLDGQGADEQYFGPGTRLTVT.

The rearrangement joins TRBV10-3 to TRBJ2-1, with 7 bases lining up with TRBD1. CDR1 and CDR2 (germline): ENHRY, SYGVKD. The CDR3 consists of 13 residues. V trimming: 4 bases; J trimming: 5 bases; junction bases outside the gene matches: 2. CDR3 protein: CAISADRNNEQFF. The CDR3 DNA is TGTGCCATCAGTGCGGACAGGAACAATGAGCAGTTCTTC.

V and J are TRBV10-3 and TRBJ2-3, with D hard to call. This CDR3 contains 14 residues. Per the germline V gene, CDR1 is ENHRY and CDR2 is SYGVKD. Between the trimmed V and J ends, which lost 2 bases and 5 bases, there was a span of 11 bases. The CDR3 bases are TGTGCCATCAGTGAGGACACAGTTATAGATACGCAGTATTTT. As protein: CAISEDTVIDTQYF.

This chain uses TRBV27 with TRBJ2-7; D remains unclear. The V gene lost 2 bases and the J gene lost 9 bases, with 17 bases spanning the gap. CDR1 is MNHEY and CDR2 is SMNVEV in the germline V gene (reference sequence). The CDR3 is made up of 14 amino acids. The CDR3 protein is CASSLGSGIAGQYF. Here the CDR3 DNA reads TGTGCCAGCAGTTTAGGATCGGGCATCGCTGGGCAGTACTTC.

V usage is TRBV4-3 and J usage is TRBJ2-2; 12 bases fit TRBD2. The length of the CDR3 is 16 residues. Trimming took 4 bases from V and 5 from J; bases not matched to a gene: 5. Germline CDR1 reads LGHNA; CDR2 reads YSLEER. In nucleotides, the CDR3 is TGCGCCAGCAGCCGACTAGCGGGAGTCGAGACCGGGGAGCTGTTTTTT. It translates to CASSRLAGVETGELFF.

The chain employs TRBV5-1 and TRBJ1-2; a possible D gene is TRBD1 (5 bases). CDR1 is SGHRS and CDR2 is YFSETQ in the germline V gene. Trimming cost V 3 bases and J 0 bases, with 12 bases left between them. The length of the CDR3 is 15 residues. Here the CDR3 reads CASSYSGTANYGYTF. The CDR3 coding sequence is TGCGCCAGCAGCTACAGCGGGACCGCTAACTATGGCTACACCTTC.

The CDR3 region is CASSPEGHSPLHF. The DNA of the CDR3 is TGTGCCAGTAGCCCCGAAGGTCATTCACCCCTCCACTTT. The chain uses TRBV19 and TRBJ1-6; D remains unclear. Germline CDR1 reads LNHDA; CDR2 reads SQIVND (reference sequence). The CDR3 runs 13 residues. Between the trimmed V and J ends, which lost 6 bases and 8 bases, there was a span of 11 bases.

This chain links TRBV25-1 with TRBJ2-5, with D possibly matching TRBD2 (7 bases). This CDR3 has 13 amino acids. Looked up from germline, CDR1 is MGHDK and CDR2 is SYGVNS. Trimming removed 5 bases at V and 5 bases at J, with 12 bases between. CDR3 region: CASSWGGGETQYF. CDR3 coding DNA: TGTGCCAGCAGTTGGGGGGGCGGGGAGACCCAGTACTTC.

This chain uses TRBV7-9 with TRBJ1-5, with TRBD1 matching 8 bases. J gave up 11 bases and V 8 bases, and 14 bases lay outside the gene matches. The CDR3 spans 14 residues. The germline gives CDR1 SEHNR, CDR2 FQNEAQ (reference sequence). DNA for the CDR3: TGTGCCAGCTCCCGAGGGACAGGTGAAGAAGCCCAGCATTTT. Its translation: CASSRGTGEEAQHF.

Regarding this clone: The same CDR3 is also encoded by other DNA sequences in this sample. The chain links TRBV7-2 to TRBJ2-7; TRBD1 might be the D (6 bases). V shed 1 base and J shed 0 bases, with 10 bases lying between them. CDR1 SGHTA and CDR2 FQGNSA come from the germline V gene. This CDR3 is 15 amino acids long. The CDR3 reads CASSLGQGSSYEQYF. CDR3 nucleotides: TGTGCCAGCAGCTTAGGGCAGGGGAGCTCCTACGAGCAGTACTTC.

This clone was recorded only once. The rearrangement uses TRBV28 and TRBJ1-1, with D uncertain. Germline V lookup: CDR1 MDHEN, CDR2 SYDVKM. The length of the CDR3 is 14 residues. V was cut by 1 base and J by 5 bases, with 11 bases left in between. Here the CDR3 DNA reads TGTGCCAGCAGTTTATTTGGAAGACGAACTGAAGCTTTCTTT. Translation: CASSLFGRRTEAFF.

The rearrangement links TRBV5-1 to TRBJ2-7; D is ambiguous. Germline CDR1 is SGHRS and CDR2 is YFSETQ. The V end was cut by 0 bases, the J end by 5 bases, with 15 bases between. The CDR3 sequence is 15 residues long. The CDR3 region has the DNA TGCGCCAGCAGCTTGGCTGGGGTAAAGCTAAACGAGCAGTACTTC. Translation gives CASSLAGVKLNEQYF.

The DNA of the CDR3 is TGTGCCAGCAGCTCCCTATGGGGGGGCAACTATGGCTACACCTTC. Its protein product is CASSSLWGGNYGYTF. The chain couples TRBV5-4 to TRBJ1-2; TRBD1 is a possible D gene (6 bases). V dropped 3 bases and J dropped 2 bases, with 14 bases sitting between them. Germline CDR1 is SGHNT and CDR2 is YYREEE (reference sequence). The CDR3 has 15 amino acids.

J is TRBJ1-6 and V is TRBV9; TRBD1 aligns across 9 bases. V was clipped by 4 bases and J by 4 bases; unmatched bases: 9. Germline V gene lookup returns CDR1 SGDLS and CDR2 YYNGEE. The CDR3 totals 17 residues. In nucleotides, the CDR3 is TGTGCCAGCAGCTCCCAGACAGGGGGAACTTATAATTCACCCCTCCACTTT. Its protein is CASSSQTGGTYNSPLHF.

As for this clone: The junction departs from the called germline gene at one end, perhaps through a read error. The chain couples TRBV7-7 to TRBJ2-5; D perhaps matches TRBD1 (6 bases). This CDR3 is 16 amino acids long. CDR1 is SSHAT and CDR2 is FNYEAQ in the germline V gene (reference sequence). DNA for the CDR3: TGTGCTAGCAGCTATAAAAGGACAGACCACCAAGAGACCCAGTACTTC. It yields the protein CASSYKRTDHQETQYF.

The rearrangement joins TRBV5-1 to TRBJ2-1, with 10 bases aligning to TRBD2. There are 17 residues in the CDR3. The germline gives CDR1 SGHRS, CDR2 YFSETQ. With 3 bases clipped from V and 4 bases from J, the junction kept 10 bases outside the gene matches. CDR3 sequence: CASSSIAGGSGYNEQFF. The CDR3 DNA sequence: TGCGCCAGCAGCTCCATAGCGGGAGGCTCCGGGTACAATGAGCAGTTCTTC. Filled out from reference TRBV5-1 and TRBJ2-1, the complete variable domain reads KAGVTQTPRYLIKTRGQQVTLSCSPISGHRSVSWYQQTPGQGLQFLFEYFSETQRNKGNFPGRFSGRQFSNSRSEMNVSTLELGDSALYLCASSSIAGGSGYNEQFFGPGTRLTVL.

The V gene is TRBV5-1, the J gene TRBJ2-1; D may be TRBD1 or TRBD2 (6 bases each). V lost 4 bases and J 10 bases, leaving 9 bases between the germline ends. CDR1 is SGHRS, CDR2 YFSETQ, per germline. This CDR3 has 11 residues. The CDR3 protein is CASSVGGEQFF. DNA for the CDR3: TGCGCCAGCAGCGTGGGGGGCGAGCAGTTCTTC. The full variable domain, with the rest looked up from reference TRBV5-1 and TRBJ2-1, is KAGVTQTPRYLIKTRGQQVTLSCSPISGHRSVSWYQQTPGQGLQFLFEYFSETQRNKGNFPGRFSGRQFSNSRSEMNVSTLELGDSALYLCASSVGGEQFFGPGTRLTVL.

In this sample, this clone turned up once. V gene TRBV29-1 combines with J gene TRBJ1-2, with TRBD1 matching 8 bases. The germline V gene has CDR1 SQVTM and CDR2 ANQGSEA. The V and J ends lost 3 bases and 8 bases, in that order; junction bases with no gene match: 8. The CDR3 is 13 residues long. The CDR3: CSVDQDRAVGYTF. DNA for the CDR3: TGCAGCGTTGACCAGGACAGGGCGGTGGGCTACACCTTC.

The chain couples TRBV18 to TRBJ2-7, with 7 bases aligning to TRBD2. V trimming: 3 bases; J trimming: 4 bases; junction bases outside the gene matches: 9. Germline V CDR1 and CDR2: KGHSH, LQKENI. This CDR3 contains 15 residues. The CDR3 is CASSPPGLSGYEQYF. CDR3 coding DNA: TGTGCCAGCTCACCTCCGGGACTATCCGGGTACGAGCAGTACTTC.

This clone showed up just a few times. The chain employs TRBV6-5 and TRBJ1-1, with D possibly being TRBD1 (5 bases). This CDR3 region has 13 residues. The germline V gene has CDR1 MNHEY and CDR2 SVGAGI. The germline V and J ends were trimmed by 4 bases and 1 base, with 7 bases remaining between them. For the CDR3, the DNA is TGTGCCAGCAGTTTCACAGGGAACACTGAAGCTTTCTTT. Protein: CASSFTGNTEAFF.